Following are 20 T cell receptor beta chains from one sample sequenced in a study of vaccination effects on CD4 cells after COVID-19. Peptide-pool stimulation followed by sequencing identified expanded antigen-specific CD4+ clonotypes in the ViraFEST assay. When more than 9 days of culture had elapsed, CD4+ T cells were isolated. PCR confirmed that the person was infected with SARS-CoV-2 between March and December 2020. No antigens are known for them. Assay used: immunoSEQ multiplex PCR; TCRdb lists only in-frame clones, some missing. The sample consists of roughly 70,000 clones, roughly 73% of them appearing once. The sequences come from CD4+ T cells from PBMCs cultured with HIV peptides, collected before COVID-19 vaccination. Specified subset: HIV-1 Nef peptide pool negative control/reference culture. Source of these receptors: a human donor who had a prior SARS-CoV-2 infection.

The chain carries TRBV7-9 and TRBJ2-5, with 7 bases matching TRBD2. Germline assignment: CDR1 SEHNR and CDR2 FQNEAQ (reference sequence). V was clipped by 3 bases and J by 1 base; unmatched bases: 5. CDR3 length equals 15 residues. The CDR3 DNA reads TGTGCCAGCAGCTTCAATTTAGCGGGCCAAGAGACCCAGTACTTC. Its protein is CASSFNLAGQETQYF.

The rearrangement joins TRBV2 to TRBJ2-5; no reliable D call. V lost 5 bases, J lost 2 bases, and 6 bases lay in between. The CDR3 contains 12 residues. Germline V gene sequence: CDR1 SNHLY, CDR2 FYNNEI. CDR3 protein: CASSTEQETQYF. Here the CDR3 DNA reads TGTGCCAGCAGTACGGAACAAGAGACCCAGTACTTC.

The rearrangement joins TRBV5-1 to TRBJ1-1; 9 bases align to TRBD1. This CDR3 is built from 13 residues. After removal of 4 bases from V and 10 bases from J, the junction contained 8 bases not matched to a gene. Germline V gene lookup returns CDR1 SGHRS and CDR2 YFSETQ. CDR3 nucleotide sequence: TGCGCCAGCAGCCCAGGACAGGGGAGTGGAGCTTTCTTT. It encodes CASSPGQGSGAFF.

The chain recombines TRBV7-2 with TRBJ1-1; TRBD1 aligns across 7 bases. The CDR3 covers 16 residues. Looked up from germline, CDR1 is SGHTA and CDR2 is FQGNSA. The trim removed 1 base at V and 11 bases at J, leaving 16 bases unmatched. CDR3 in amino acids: CASSLERQGLGMRAFF. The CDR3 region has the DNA TGTGCCAGCAGCTTAGAAAGACAGGGATTGGGGATGAGGGCTTTCTTT.

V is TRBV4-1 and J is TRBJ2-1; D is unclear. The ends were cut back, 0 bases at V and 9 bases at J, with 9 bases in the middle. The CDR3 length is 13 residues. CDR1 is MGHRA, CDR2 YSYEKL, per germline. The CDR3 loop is CASSQDLVFEQFF. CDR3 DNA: TGCGCCAGCAGCCAAGATCTTGTGTTTGAGCAGTTCTTC.

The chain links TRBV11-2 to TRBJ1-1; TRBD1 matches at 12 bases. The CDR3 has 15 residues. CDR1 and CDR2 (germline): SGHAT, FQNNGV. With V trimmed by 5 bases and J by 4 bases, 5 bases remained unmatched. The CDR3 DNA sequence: TGTGCCAGCAGCCACGCGGGACAGGGGGCCACTGAAGCTTTCTTT. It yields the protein CASSHAGQGATEAFF.

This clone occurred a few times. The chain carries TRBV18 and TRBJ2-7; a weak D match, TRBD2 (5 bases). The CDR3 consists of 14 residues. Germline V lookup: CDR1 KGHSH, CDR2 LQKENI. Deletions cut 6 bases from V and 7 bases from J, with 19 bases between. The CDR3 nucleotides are TGTGCCAGCTCCCACGGAGTCCGTGGGGAGGAGCAGTACTTC. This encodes CASSHGVRGEEQYF.

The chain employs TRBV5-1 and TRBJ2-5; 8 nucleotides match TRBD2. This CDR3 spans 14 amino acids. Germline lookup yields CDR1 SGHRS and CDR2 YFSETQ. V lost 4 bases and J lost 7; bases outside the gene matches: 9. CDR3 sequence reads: CASSEGLGEGTQYF. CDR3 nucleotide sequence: TGCGCCAGCAGCGAGGGACTAGGCGAAGGGACCCAGTACTTC.

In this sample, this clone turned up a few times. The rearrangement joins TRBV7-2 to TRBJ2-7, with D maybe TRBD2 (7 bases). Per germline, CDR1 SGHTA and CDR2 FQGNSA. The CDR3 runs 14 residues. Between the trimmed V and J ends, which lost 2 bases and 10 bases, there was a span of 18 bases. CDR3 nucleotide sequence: TGTGCCAGCAGCTTAAGGACTGGGGGGGCCGAACAGTACTTC. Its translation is CASSLRTGGAEQYF.

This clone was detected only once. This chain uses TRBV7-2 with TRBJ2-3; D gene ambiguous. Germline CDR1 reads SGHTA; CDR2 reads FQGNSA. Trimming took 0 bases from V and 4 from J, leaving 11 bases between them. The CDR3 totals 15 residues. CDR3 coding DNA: TGTGCCAGCAGCTTAGCGGTAGACGTAGCAGATACGCAGTATTTT. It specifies CASSLAVDVADTQYF.

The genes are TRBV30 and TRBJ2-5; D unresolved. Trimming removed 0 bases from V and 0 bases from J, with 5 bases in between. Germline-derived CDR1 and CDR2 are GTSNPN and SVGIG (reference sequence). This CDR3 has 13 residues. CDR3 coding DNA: TGTGCCTGGAGTGTGGGGTACCAAGAGACCCAGTACTTC. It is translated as CAWSVGYQETQYF. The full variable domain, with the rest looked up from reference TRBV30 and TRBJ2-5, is SQTIHQWPATLVQPVGSPLSLECTVEGTSNPNLYWYRQAAGRGLQLLFYSVGIGQISSEVPQNLSASRPQDRQFILSSKKLLLSDSGFYLCAWSVGYQETQYFGPGTRLLVL.

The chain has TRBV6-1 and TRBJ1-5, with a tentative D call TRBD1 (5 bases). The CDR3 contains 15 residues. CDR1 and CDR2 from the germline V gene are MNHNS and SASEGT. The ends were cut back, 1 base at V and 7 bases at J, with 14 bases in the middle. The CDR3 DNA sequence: TGTGCCAGCAGTGAAGTGGGGGTTAGCGGACAGCCCCAGCATTTT. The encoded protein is CASSEVGVSGQPQHF.

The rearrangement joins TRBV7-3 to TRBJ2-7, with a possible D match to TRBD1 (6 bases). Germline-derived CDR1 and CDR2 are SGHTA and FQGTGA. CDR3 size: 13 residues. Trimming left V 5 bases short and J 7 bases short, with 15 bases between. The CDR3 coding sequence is TGTGCCAGCAGCCCCAAACAGGGATCGGAGCAGTACTTC. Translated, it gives CASSPKQGSEQYF.

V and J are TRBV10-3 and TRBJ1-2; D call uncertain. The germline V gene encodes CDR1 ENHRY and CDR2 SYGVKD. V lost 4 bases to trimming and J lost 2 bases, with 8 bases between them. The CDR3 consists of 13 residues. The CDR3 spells CAISGQVNYGYTF. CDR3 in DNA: TGTGCCATCAGTGGGCAGGTCAACTATGGCTACACCTTC.

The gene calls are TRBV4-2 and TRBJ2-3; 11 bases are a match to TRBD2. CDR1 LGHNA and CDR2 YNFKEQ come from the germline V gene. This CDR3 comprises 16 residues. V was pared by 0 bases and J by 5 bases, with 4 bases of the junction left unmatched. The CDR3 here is CASSQEAGTSGDTQYF. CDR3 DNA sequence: TGTGCCAGCAGCCAAGAAGCGGGGACTAGCGGAGATACGCAGTATTTT.

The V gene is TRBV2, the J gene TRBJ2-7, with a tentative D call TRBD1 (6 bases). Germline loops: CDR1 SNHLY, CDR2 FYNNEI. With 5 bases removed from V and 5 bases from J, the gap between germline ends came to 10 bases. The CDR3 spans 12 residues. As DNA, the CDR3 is TGTGCCAGCAGTCGGACAGCAAACGAGCAGTACTTC. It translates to CASSRTANEQYF. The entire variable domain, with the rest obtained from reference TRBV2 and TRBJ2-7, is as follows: EPEVTQTPSHQVTQMGQEVILRCVPISNHLYFYWYRQILGQKVEFLVSFYNNEISEKSEIFDDQFSVERPDGSNFTLKIRSTKLEDSAMYFCASSRTANEQYFGPGTRLTVT.

In nucleotides, the CDR3 is TGTGCCAGCAGTGATCTGGGGCGGGGAGAGACCCAGTACTTC. Protein: CASSDLGRGETQYF. J is TRBJ2-5 and V is TRBV6-1; TRBD2 might be the D (6 bases). Trimming took off 3 bases at V and 4 bases at J, with 12 bases between the two ends. The CDR3 is 14 amino acids. Germline V gene sequence: CDR1 MNHNS, CDR2 SASEGT.

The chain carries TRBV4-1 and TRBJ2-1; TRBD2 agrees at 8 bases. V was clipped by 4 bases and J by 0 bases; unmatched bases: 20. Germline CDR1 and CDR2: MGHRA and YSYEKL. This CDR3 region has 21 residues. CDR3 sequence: CASSLTIIGLARLSSYNEQFF. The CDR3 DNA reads TGCGCCAGCAGCCTTACGATAATCGGACTAGCCCGTCTGAGCTCCTACAATGAGCAGTTCTTC.

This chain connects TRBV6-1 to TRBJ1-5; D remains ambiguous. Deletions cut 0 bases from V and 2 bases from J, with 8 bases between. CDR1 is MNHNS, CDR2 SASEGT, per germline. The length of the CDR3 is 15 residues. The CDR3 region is CASSEALGGNQPQHF. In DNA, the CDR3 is TGTGCCAGCAGTGAAGCGCTCGGAGGCAATCAGCCCCAGCATTTT.

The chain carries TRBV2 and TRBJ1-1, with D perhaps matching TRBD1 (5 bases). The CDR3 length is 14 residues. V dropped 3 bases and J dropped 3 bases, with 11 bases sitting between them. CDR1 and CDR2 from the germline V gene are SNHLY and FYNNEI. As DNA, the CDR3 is TGTGCCAGCAGTGATCGGGGGGTGTACACTGAAGCTTTCTTT. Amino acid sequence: CASSDRGVYTEAFF.